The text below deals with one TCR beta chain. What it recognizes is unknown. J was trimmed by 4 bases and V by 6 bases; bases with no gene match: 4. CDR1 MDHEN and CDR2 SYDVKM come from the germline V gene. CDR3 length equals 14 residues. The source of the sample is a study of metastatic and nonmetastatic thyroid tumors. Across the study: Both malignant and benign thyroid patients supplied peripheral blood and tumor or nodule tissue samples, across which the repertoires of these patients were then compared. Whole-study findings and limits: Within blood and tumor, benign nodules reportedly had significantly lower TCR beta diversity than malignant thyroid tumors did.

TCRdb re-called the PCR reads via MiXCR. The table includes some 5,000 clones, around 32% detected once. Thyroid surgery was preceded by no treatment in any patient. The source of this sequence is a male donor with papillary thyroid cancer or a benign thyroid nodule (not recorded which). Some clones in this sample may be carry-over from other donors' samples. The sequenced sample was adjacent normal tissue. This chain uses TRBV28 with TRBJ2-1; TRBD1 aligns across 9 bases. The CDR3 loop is CASSVQGAYNEQFF. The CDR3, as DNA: TGTGCCAGCAGCGTACAGGGGGCGTACAATGAGCAGTTCTTC.